Listed below are T cell receptor beta chains from one sample, sequenced in a study of cytomegalovirus exposure and HLA in healthy donors. Sequencing used immunoSEQ multiplex PCR; TCRdb keeps in-frame clones, though not all of them. The sample holds 150,000 to 200,000 clones, around 76% seen once. The sequencing input was PBMCs. The receptors were gathered from a woman aged 40 to 49 in good health and CMV-seronegative. Each CDR3 is given with its conserved first and last residue.

TRBV6-6 | 13 | CASSFPGNNEQFF
TRBV2 | 13 | CASSYNPPYEQYF
TRBV7-2 | 13 | CASSFPGDYGYTF
TRBV21-1 | 13 | CASRERGHTEAFF
TRBV15 | 17 | CATSRDAGLGAYNEQFF
TRBV29-1 | 14 | CSVPSGRGKETQYF
TRBV29-1 | 13 | CSVITGLATEAFF
TRBV6-1 | 10 | CVGGGFEQYF
TRBV7-2 | 14 | CASSLQQGQETQYF
TRBV19 | 15 | CASTAQAGSIQPQHF
TRBV19 | 15 | CASTAGGTNPEKLFF
TRBV18 | 14 | CATAEAGGSNEQFF
TRBV7-2 | 15 | CASSLRGTSGSEQYF
TRBV6-1 | 15 | CASSDGGAVSQPQHF
TRBV30 | 15 | CAWSIAGRGQETQYF
TRBV5-1 | 14 | CASSFRTMNTEAFF
TRBV30 | 16 | CAWSPRDRGGNQPQHF
TRBV7-2 | 15 | CASSLASGSTDTQYF
TRBV6-6 | 16 | CAGSTSGRKKSGELFF
TRBV6-5 | 14 | CASSYAGGSYEQYF
TRBV15 | 14 | CATSRGLAGDTQYF
TRBV5-4 | 14 | CASSFGRDIDTQYF
TRBV9 | 14 | CASSVGGGAATQYF
TRBV19 | 16 | CASSTSPAGGVDTQYF
TRBV6-6 | 13 | CASTGTFNTEAFF
TRBV7-2 | 18 | CASSQNQRLGLSAYEQYF
TRBV28 | 14 | CASKAGGSYNEQFF
TRBV28 | 14 | CASSPRDRSYEQYF
TRBV7-3 | 13 | CASSLQEGETQYF
TRBV5-4 | 15 | CASSLAGTEFHEQYF
TRBV19 | 18 | CASRGSPGQGSSNQPQHF
TRBV9 | 16 | CASSKAEGRGEETQYF
TRBV5-1 | 13 | CASSSYGQGMSFF
TRBV5-1 | 15 | CASSFEGARSYEQYF